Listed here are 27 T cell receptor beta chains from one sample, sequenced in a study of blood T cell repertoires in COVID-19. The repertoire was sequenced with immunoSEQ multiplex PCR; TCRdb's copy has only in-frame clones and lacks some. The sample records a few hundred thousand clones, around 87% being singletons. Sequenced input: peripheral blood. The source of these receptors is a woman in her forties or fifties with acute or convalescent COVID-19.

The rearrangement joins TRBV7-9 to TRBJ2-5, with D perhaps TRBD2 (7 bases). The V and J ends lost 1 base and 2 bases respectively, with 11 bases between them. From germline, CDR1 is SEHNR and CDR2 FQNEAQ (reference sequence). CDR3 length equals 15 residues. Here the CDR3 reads CASSLVAGAQETQYF. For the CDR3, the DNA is TGTGCCAGCAGCTTAGTCGCGGGGGCTCAAGAGACCCAGTACTTC.

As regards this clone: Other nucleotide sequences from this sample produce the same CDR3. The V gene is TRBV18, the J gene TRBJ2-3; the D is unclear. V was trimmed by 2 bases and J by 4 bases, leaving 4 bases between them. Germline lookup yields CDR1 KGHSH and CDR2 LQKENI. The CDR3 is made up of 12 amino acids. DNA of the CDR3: TGTGCCAGCTCACCATCGGCAGATACGCAGTATTTT. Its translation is CASSPSADTQYF.

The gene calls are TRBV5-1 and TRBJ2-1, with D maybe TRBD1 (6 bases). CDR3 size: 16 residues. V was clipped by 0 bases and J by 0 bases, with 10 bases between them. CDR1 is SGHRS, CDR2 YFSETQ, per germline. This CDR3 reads CASSLDRVSSYNEQFF. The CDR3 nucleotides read TGCGCCAGCAGCTTGGACAGGGTAAGCTCCTACAATGAGCAGTTCTTC.

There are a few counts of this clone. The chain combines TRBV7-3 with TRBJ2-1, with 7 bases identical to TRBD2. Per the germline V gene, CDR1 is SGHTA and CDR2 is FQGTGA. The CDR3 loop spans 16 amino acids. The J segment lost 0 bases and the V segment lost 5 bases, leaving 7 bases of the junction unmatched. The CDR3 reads CASSTTSGGSYNEQFF. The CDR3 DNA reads TGTGCCAGCAGCACGACCTCGGGGGGCTCCTACAATGAGCAGTTCTTC.

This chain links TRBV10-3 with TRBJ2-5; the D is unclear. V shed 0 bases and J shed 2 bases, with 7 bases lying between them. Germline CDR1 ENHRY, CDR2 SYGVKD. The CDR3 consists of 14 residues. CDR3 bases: TGTGCCATCAGTGAGTCGTTTTTACAAGAGACCCAGTACTTC. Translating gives CAISESFLQETQYF.

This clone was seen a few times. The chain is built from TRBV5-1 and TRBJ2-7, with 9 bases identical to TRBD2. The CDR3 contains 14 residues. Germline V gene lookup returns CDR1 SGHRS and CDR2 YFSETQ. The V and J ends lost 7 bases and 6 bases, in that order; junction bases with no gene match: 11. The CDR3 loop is CASGSGRLNGEQYF. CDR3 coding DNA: TGCGCCAGCGGAAGCGGGAGGTTGAACGGCGAGCAGTACTTC.

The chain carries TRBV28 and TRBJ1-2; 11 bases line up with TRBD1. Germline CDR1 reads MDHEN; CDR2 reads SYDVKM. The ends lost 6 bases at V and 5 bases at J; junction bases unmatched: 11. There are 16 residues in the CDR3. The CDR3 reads CASSPLGQGARYGYTF. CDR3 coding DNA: TGTGCCAGCAGCCCCCTTGGACAGGGGGCGAGGTATGGCTACACCTTC.

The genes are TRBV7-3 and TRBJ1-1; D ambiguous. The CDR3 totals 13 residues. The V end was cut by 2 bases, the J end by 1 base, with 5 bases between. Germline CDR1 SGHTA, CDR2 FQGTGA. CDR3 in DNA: TGTGCCAGCAGCTTACAAAAGAACACTGAAGCTTTCTTT. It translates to CASSLQKNTEAFF.

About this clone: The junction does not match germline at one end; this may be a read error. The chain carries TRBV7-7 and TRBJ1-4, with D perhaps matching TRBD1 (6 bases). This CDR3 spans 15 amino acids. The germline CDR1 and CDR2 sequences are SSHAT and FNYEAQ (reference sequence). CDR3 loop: CASSLGAASVEKLFF. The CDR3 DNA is TGTGCTAGCAGCTTGGGGGCGGCCTCTGTTGAAAAACTGTTTTTT.

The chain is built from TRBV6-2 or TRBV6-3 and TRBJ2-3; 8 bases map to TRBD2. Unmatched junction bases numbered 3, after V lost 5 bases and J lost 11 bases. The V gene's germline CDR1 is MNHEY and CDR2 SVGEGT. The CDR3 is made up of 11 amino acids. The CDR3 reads CASSEGLGQYF. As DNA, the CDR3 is TGTGCCAGCAGTGAGGGACTAGGGCAGTATTTT.

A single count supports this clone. CDR3 DNA sequence: TGTGCCAGCAGCCAAGAATCTGCGGATCGAAATTCACCCCTCCACTTT. Its protein is CASSQESADRNSPLHF. This chain links TRBV4-2 with TRBJ1-6, with D unclear. With 0 bases removed from V and 7 bases from J, the gap between germline ends came to 13 bases. Germline CDR1 reads LGHNA; CDR2 reads YNFKEQ. This CDR3 comprises 16 residues.

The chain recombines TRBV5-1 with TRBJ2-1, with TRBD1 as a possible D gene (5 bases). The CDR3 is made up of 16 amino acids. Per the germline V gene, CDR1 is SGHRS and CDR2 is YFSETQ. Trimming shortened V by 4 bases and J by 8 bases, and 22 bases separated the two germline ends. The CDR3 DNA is TGCGCCAGCAGCCATCTTAAGGCAGGGATTTTACATGAGCAGTTCTTC. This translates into CASSHLKAGILHEQFF.

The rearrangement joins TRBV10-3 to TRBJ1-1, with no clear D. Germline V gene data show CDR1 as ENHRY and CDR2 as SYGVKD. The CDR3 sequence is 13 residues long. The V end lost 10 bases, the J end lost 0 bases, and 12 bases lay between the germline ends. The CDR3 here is CATGEAVNTEAFF. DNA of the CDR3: TGTGCCACCGGGGAGGCGGTGAACACTGAAGCTTTCTTT.

The CDR3 protein is CASSLTGGSKTEAFF. CDR3 nucleotides: TGTGCCAGCAGTTTGACAGGGGGATCCAAAACTGAAGCTTTCTTT. The V gene is TRBV6-5, the J gene TRBJ1-1; the match to TRBD1 covers 9 bases. After removal of 4 bases from V and 5 bases from J, the junction contained 8 bases not matched to a gene. The germline CDR1 and CDR2 sequences are MNHEY and SVGAGI. This CDR3 contains 15 residues.

The CDR3 DNA sequence: TGCGCCAGCAGCTTACAGGGGAGTTTCCAAGAGACCCAGTACTTC. It codes for CASSLQGSFQETQYF. V is TRBV5-1 and J is TRBJ2-5; 7 bases are shared with TRBD1. V shed 2 bases and J 1 base; nucleotides not matched to a gene: 5. The CDR3 has 15 amino acids. From germline, CDR1 is SGHRS and CDR2 YFSETQ.

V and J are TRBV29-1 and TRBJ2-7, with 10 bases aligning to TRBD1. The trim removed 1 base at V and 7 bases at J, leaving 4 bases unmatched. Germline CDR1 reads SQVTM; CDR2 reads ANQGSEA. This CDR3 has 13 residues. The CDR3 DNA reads TGCAGCGTTGAAGGACAGGGGGCAGGGGAGCAGTACTTC. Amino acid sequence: CSVEGQGAGEQYF.

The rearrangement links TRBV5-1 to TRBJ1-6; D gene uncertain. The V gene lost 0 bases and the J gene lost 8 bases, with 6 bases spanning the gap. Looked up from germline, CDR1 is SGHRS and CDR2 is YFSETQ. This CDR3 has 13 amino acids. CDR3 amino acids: CASSLASDSPLHF. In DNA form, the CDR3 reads TGCGCCAGCAGCTTGGCGAGTGATTCACCCCTCCACTTT. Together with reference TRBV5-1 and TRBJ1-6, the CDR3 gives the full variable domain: KAGVTQTPRYLIKTRGQQVTLSCSPISGHRSVSWYQQTPGQGLQFLFEYFSETQRNKGNFPGRFSGRQFSNSRSEMNVSTLELGDSALYLCASSLASDSPLHFGNGTRLTVT.

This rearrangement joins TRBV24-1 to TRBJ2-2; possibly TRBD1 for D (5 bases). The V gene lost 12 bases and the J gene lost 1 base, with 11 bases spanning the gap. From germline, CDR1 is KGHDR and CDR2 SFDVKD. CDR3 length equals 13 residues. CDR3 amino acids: CASEDRNTGELFF. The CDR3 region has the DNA TGTGCCTCGGAAGACAGGAACACCGGGGAGCTGTTTTTT.

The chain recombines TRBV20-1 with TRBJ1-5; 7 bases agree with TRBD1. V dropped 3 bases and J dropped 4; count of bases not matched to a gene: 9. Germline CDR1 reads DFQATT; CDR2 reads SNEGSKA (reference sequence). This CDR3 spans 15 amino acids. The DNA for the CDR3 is TGCAGTGCTAGTCAGGGGGGAGGCGGTAATCAGCCCCAGCATTTT. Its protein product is CSASQGGGGNQPQHF.

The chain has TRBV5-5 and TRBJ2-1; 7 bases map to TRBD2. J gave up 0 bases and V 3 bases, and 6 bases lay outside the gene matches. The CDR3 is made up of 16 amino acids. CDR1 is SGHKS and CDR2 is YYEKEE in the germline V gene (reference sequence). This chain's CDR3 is CASSYQRGSSYNEQFF. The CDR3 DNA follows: TGTGCCAGCAGCTATCAGCGGGGTAGCTCCTACAATGAGCAGTTCTTC.

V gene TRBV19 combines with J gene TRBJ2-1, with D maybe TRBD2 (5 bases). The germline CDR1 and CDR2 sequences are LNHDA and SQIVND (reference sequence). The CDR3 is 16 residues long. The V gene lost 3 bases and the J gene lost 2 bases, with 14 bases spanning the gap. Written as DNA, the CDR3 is TGTGCCAGTAGTATGAGTTCTCGGGGAACCTACAATGAGCAGTTCTTC. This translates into CASSMSSRGTYNEQFF.

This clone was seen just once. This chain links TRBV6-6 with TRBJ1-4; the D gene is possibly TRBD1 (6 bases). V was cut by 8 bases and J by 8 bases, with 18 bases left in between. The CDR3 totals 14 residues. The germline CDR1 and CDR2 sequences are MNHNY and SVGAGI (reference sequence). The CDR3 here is CASRTPGVREKLFF. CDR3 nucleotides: TGTGCCAGCCGAACCCCAGGGGTACGAGAAAAACTGTTTTTT.

CDR3 DNA: TGTGCCAGCAGCCAAGATGGCGGGAGGGTAGGGAACAATGAGCAGTTCTTC. It translates to CASSQDGGRVGNNEQFF. The rearrangement links TRBV4-2 to TRBJ2-1, with 9 bases identical to TRBD2. Trimming removed 0 bases from V and 5 bases from J; junction bases left unmatched: 8. Germline CDR1 and CDR2: LGHNA and YNFKEQ. This CDR3 region has 17 residues.

The CDR3 reads CASSSTGASTDTQYF. The CDR3 DNA reads TGTGCCAGCAGCTCAACAGGGGCGAGCACAGATACGCAGTATTTT. The chain uses TRBV5-5 and TRBJ2-3, with 7 bases matching TRBD1. The germline V gene encodes CDR1 SGHKS and CDR2 YYEKEE (reference sequence). V shed 3 bases and J 0 bases; nucleotides not matched to a gene: 4. The CDR3 contains 15 residues.

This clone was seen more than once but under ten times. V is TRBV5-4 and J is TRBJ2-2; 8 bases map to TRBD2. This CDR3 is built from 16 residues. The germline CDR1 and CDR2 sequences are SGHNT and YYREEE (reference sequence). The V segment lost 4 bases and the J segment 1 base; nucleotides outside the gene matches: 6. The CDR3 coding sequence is TGTGCCAGCAGCCCCGGGACTAGGGTGAACACCGGGGAGCTGTTTTTT. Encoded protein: CASSPGTRVNTGELFF.

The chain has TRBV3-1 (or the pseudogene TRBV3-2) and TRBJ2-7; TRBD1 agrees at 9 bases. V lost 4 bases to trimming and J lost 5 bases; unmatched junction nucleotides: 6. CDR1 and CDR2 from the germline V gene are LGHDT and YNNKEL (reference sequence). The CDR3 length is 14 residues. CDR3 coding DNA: TGTGCCAGCAGCCTAAGACAGGGGGACGACGAGCAGTACTTC. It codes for CASSLRQGDDEQYF.

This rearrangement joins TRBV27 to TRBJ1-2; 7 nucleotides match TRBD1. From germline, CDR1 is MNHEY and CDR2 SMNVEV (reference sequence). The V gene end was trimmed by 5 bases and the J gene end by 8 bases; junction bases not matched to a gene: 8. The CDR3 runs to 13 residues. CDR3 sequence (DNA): TGTGCCAGCAGTCCCCTAGGGGGACAGGGCTACACCTTC. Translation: CASSPLGGQGYTF.